This is a list of T cell receptor beta chains from one sample in a study of cytomegalovirus exposure and HLA in healthy donors. Using immunoSEQ multiplex PCR, the repertoire was profiled, and TCRdb retains in-frame clones only, with some absent. The sample lists roughly 300,000 clones, 86% occurring once. Specimen: PBMCs. The origin of the receptors is a man in his forties or fifties in good health and CMV-seropositive. CDR3s include the opening cysteine and the closing phenylalanine or tryptophan. D genes are given only for firm matches.

j_gene,d_gene,v_gene,CDR3aa,CDR3nt
TRBJ2-3,.,TRBV2,CASSVGLSTDTQYF,TGTGCCAGCAGTGTGGGACTTTCCACAGATACGCAGTATTTT
TRBJ2-1,.,TRBV7-2,CASSLAAGPGNEQFF,TGTGCCAGCAGCTTAGCTGCAGGGCCAGGGAATGAGCAGTTCTTC
TRBJ1-3,.,TRBV4-3,CASSQDGHSGNTIYF,TGCGCCAGCAGCCAAGATGGCCATTCGGGAAACACCATATATTTT
TRBJ2-6,.,TRBV6-6,CASRIRDSGANVLTF,TGTGCCAGCAGGATCAGGGACTCTGGGGCCAACGTCCTGACTTTC
TRBJ1-6,.,TRBV10-3,CAISAGIPALHF,TGTGCCATCAGCGCAGGAATTCCGGCCCTCCACTTT
TRBJ1-2,.,TRBV7-9,CASSLVAMDYGYTF,TGTGCCAGCAGCTTAGTGGCCATGGACTATGGCTACACCTTC
TRBJ2-7,.,TRBV6-5,CASSVTGWRFEQYF,TGTGCCAGCAGTGTGACTGGCTGGAGATTCGAGCAGTACTTC
TRBJ2-6,.,TRBV27,CASSRDSSSGANVLTF,TGTGCCAGCAGTCGGGACTCGAGCTCTGGGGCCAACGTCCTGACTTTC
TRBJ2-1,.,TRBV7-6,CASSLGSGVSYNEQFF,TGTGCCAGCAGCTTAGGCTCGGGGGTCTCCTACAATGAGCAGTTCTTC
TRBJ2-1,.,TRBV23-1,CASSQWGQAYNEQFF,TGCGCCAGCAGTCAATGGGGGCAGGCCTACAATGAGCAGTTCTTC
TRBJ2-5,TRBD2,TRBV6-6,CASSYSGGGETQYF,TGTGCCAGCAGTTACTCTGGGGGAGGGGAGACCCAGTACTTC
TRBJ1-2,.,TRBV12-1,CASSFEIRGAGYTF,TGTGCCAGCAGCTTTGAGATCCGGGGGGCTGGCTACACCTTC
TRBJ2-7,.,TRBV7-2,CASSLGWTANQQYF,TGTGCCAGCAGCTTGGGGTGGACAGCGAACCAGCAGTACTTC
TRBJ1-4,.,TRBV11-2,CASSLGQLNEKLFF,TGTGCCAGCAGCTTAGGACAACTTAATGAAAAACTGTTTTTT